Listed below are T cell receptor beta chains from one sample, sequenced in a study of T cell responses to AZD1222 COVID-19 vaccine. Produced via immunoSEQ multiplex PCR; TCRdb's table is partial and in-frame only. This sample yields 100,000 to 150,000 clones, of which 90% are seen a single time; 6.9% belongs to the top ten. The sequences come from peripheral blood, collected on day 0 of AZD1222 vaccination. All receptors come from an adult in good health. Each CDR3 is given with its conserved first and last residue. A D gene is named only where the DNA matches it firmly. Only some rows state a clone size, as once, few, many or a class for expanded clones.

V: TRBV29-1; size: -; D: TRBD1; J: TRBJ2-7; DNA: TGCAGCGTTGAGCGGGACAGGGGCTACGAGCAGTACTTC; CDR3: CSVERDRGYEQYF
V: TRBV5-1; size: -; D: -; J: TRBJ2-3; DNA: TGCGCCAGCAGCTTAGCTACAGATACGCAGTATTTT; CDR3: CASSLATDTQYF
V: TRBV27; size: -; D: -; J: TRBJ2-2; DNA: TGTGCCAGCAGTCCCCGGGACAGGGAGCTGTTTTTT; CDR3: CASSPRDRELFF
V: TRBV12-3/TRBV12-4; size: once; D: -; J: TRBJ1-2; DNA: TGTGCCAGCAGTTTAACAGCTAACTATGGCTACACCTTC; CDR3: CASSLTANYGYTF
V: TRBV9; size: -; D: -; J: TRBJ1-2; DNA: TGTGCCAGCAGCGTATCTGGGGATGGCTACACCTTC; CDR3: CASSVSGDGYTF
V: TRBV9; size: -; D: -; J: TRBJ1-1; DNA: TGTGCCAGCAGCGTAGAGGGGATTGGATTTGTCACTGAAGCTTTCTTT; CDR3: CASSVEGIGFVTEAFF
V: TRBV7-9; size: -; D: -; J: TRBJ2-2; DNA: TGTGCCAGCAGCTCGCCGAACACCGGGGAGCTGTTTTTT; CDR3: CASSSPNTGELFF
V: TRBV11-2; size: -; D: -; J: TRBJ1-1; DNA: TGTGCCAGCAGCTCAGCCAGGGAGGGGAACACTGAAGCTTTCTTT; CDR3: CASSSAREGNTEAFF
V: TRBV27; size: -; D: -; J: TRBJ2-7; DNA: TGTGCCAGCAGTCTAAAGCCTCCGGACACCACGAGCTCCTACGAGCAGTACTTC; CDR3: CASSLKPPDTTSSYEQYF
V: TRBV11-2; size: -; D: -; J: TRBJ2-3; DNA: TGTGCCAGCAGCCCGATCAGGGGTGGTATGGATACGCAGTATTTT; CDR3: CASSPIRGGMDTQYF
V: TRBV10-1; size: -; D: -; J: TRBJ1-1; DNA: TGCGCCAGCAGTGAGACAGGGATCACTGAAGCTTTCTTT; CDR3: CASSETGITEAFF
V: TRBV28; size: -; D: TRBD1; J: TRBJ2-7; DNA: TGTGCCAGCAGTTGTACCGGGACAGGGAGTTGCGAGCAGTACTTC; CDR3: CASSCTGTGSCEQYF
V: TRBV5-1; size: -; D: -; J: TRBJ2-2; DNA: TGCGCCAGCAGCCCCGGGACATCGAACACCGGGGAGCTGTTTTTT; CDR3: CASSPGTSNTGELFF
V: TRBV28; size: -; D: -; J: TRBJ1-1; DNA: TGTGCCAGCAGCGACAGCTTCACTGAAGCTTTCTTT; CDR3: CASSDSFTEAFF
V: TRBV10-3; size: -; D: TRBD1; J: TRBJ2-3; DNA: TGTGCCATCAGTGACCCCCGGGACAGACGCACAGATACGCAGTATTTT; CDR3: CAISDPRDRRTDTQYF
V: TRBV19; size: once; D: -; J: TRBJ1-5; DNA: TGTGCCAGTAGTACCGGGACACAGAATCAGCCCCAGCATTTT; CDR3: CASSTGTQNQPQHF
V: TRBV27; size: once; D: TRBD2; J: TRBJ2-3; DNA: TGTGCCAGCGGGACAGGACTAGCGGGGGTTTTGGAGTATTTT; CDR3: CASGTGLAGVLEYF
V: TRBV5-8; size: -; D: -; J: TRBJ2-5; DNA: TGTGCCAGCAGCTACGAGGGGAGGCCCCAAGAGACCCAGTACTTC; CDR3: CASSYEGRPQETQYF
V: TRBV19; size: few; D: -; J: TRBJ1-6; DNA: TGTGCCAGTAAGGCCAGGTATAATTCACCCCTCCACTTT; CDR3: CASKARYNSPLHF
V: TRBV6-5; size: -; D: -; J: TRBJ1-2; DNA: TGTGCCAGCAGTTACTCTAACATTGGATATGGCTACACCTTC; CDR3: CASSYSNIGYGYTF
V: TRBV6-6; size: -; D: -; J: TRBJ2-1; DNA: TGTGCCAGCAGATCGGCAGGAACTTGGGATGAGCAGTTCTTC; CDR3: CASRSAGTWDEQFF
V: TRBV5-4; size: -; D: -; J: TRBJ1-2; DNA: TGTGCCAGCAGCCTCAGGGGAGGGAGTGGCTACACCTTC; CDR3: CASSLRGGSGYTF
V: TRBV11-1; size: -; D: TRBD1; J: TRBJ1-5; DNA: TGTGCCAGCAGCGAAGGACAGGGGGGTAATCAGCCCCAGCATTTT; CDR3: CASSEGQGGNQPQHF
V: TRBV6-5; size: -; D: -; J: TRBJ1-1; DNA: TGTGCCAGCAGTTACTCGAACAGCCTTGAAGCTTTCTTT; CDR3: CASSYSNSLEAFF
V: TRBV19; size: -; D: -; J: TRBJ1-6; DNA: TGTGCCAGTAATGGGGGACATAATTCACCCCTCCACTTT; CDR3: CASNGGHNSPLHF
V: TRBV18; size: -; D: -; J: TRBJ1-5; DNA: TGTGCCAGCTCACAACAGGGAGGGAGCAATCAGCCCCAGCATTTT; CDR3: CASSQQGGSNQPQHF
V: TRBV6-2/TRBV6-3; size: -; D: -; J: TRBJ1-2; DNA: TGTGCCAGCAGTTACTCGTTACTACAGTCTAACTATGGCTACACCTTC; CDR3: CASSYSLLQSNYGYTF
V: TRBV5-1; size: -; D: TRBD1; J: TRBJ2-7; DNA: TGCGCCAGCAGCCCGGATCCGGGACAGGGGGTTTACGAGCAGTACTTC; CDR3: CASSPDPGQGVYEQYF
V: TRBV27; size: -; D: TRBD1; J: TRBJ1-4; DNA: TGTGCCAGCAGTCCACGGACAGGGGGCAGAGAAAAACTGTTTTTT; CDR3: CASSPRTGGREKLFF
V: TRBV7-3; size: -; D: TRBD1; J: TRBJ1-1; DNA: TGTGCCAGCAGTCCGATACAGGGGATAAACACTGAAGCTTTCTTT; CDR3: CASSPIQGINTEAFF
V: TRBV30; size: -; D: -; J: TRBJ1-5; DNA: TGTGCCTGGAGTGTAAGTGGTTTCGGGCAGCCCCAGCATTTT; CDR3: CAWSVSGFGQPQHF